One sample yielded the 5 T cell receptor beta chains listed below, sequenced in a study of blood T cell repertoires in COVID-19. Sequenced by immunoSEQ multiplex PCR; TCRdb stores in-frame clones only, minus some. The sample includes 350,000 or so clones, 80% to 90% of them seen just once. The sample comprised peripheral blood. These TCRs come from a woman in her 30s with COVID-19, enrolled during active disease.

This clone occurred a few times. The chain links TRBV24-1 to TRBJ1-2; D not resolved. In germline, CDR1 is KGHDR, CDR2 SFDVKD. The CDR3 length is 11 residues. The V gene lost 4 bases and the J gene lost 5 bases, with 4 bases spanning the gap. The CDR3 here is CATSDMYGYTF. DNA for the CDR3: TGTGCCACCAGTGACATGTATGGCTACACCTTC.

The V call is TRBV19, the J call TRBJ2-7; 12 nucleotides agree with TRBD1. The germline CDR1 and CDR2 sequences are LNHDA and SQIVND (reference sequence). V shed 3 bases and J 6 bases; nucleotides not matched to a gene: 3. The CDR3 has 14 residues. The CDR3 DNA follows: TGTGCCAGTAGTATGGGGACAGGGGGCGGCGAGCAGTACTTC. Amino acid sequence: CASSMGTGGGEQYF. Together with reference TRBV19 and TRBJ2-7, the CDR3 gives the full variable domain: DGGITQSPKYLFRKEGQNVTLSCEQNLNHDAMYWYRQDPGQGLRLIYYSQIVNDFQKGDIAEGYSVSREKKESFPLTVTSAQKNPTAFYLCASSMGTGGGEQYFGPGTRLTVT.

This chain uses TRBV24-1 with TRBJ2-1; 12 nucleotides agree with TRBD2. The CDR3 is made up of 16 amino acids. Germline-derived CDR1 and CDR2 are KGHDR and SFDVKD. With V trimmed by 3 bases and J by 8 bases, 7 bases remained unmatched. The CDR3 region is CATSDRGLAGFHEQFF. The CDR3, as DNA: TGTGCCACCAGTGATCGAGGACTAGCGGGATTTCATGAGCAGTTCTTC.

CDR3: CASSPRAGRHEQYF. The CDR3 nucleotides read TGTGCCAGCAGTCCCCGGGCAGGGAGGCACGAGCAGTACTTC. The chain has TRBV6-5 and TRBJ2-7, with D maybe TRBD2 (6 bases). This CDR3 has 14 amino acids. Germline CDR1 reads MNHEY; CDR2 reads SVGAGI. Trimming took 5 bases from V and 5 from J, leaving 16 bases between them.

J is TRBJ2-7 and V is TRBV6-6, with a weak D call TRBD1 (7 bases). Trimming stripped 8 bases from V and 7 bases from J, with 15 bases between. Per the germline V gene, CDR1 is MNHNY and CDR2 is SVGAGI (reference sequence). There are 12 residues in the CDR3. CDR3 in amino acids: CASSEGAGEQYF. The CDR3 coding sequence is TGTGCCAGCTCTGAGGGGGCGGGGGAGCAGTACTTC.